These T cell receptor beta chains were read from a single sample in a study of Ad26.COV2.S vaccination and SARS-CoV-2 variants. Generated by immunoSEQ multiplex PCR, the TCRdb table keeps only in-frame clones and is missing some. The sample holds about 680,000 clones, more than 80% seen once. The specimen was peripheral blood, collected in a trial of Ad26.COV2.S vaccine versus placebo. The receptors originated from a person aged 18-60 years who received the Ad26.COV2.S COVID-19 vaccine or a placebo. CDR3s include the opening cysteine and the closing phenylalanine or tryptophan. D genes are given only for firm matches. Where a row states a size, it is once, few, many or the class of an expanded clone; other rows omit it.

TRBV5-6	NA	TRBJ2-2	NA	CASLKQLTGELFF	TGTGCCAGCCTAAAACAGCTCACCGGGGAGCTGTTTTTT
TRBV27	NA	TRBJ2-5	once	CASSSAGSKETQYF	TGTGCCAGCAGCTCCGCCGGGTCAAAAGAGACCCAGTACTTC
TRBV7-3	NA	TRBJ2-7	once	CASSLSGSYEQYF	TGTGCCAGCAGCTTAAGCGGCTCCTACGAGCAGTACTTC
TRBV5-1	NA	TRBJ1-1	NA	CASRRAFPMNTEAFF	TGCGCCAGCCGTAGGGCCTTCCCTATGAACACTGAAGCTTTCTTT
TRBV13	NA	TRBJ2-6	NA	CASSPRQHPSSGANVLTF	TGTGCCAGCAGCCCCCGGCAGCACCCCAGCTCTGGGGCCAACGTCCTGACTTTC
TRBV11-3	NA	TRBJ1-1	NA	CASSRDTNTEAFF	TGTGCCAGCAGCCGAGACACGAACACTGAAGCTTTCTTT
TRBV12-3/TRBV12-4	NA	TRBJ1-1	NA	CASSFELNTEAFF	TGTGCCAGCAGTTTCGAGTTGAACACTGAAGCTTTCTTT
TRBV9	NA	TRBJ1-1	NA	CASSATGYTEAFF	TGTGCCAGCAGCGCTACAGGGTACACTGAAGCTTTCTTT
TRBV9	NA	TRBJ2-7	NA	CASSRRLGSPTHEQYF	TGTGCCAGCAGCCGCCGCCTTGGGTCTCCCACCCACGAGCAGTACTTC
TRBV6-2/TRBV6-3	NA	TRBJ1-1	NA	CASSNPGTQGEAFF	TGTGCCAGCAGTAACCCCGGGACACAGGGTGAAGCTTTCTTT
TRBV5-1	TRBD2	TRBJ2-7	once	CASSLQPPGLAAYYEQYF	TGCGCCAGCAGCTTGCAGCCTCCGGGACTAGCGGCATACTACGAGCAGTACTTC
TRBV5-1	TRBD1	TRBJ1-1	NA	CASSSGQGGKAFF	TGCGCCAGCAGCTCCGGACAGGGAGGTAAGGCTTTCTTT
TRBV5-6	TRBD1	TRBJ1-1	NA	CASSKGGRAFF	TGTGCCAGCAGCAAAGGGGGCAGAGCTTTCTTT
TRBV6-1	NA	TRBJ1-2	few	CASSDWVSGYTF	TGTGCCAGCAGTGATTGGGTTTCTGGCTACACCTTC
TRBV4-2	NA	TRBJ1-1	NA	CASSRPRGAAEAFF	TGTGCCAGCAGCCGCCCTCGTGGGGCGGCTGAAGCTTTCTTT
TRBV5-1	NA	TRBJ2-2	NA	CASSFGQSGTGELFF	TGCGCCAGCAGCTTCGGACAGTCGGGTACCGGGGAGCTGTTTTTT
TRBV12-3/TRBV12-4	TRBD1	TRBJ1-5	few	CASSGDRDQPQHF	TGTGCCAGCAGCGGGGACAGAGATCAGCCCCAGCATTTT
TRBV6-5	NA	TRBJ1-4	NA	CASSSRVGEKLFF	TGTGCCAGCAGTTCGAGGGTGGGGGAAAAACTGTTTTTT
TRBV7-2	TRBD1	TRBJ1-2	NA	CASSTDRERGYTF	TGTGCCAGCAGCACTGACAGGGAACGTGGCTACACCTTC
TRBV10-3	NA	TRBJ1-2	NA	CAISESEGRNHGYTF	TGTGCCATCAGTGAGTCGGAGGGACGGAACCATGGCTACACCTTC
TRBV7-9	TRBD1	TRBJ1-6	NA	CASSLMQGGSPLHF	TGTGCCAGCAGCTTAATGCAGGGGGGTTCACCCCTCCACTTT
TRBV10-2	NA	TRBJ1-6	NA	CASTARGKDPLHF	TGCGCCAGCACGGCCAGGGGTAAGGATCCCCTCCACTTT
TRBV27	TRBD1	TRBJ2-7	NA	CASSLSAGGSEQYF	TGTGCCAGCAGTTTATCGGCAGGGGGCAGCGAGCAGTACTTC
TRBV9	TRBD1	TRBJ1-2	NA	CASSGNRGVNYGYTF	TGTGCCAGCAGCGGAAACAGGGGGGTGAACTATGGCTACACCTTC
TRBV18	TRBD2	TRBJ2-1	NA	CASSPPASGGPYNEQFF	TGTGCCAGCTCACCACCGGCTAGCGGGGGACCCTACAATGAGCAGTTCTTC
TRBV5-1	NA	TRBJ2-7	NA	CASSVGANEQYF	TGCGCCAGCAGCGTCGGGGCGAACGAGCAGTACTTC
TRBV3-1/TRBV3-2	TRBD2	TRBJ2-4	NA	CASSQVSGRNIQYF	TGTGCCAGCAGCCAAGTCAGCGGGAGGAACATTCAGTACTTC
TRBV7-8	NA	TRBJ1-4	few	CASSSTGIHEKLFF	TGTGCCAGCAGCTCGACGGGGATTCATGAAAAACTGTTTTTT
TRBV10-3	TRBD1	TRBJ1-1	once	CATYRGLDTEAFF	TGTGCCACCTACAGGGGGCTGGACACTGAAGCTTTCTTT
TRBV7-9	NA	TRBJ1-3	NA	CASSEEISGNTIYF	TGTGCCAGCAGCGAAGAGATCTCTGGAAACACCATATATTTT
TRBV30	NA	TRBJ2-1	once	CAWSDETVSYNEQFF	TGTGCCTGGAGTGATGAGACAGTCTCCTACAATGAGCAGTTCTTC
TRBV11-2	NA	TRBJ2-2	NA	CASSLTHTGELFF	TGTGCCAGCAGCTTAACTCACACCGGGGAGCTGTTTTTT
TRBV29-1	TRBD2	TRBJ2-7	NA	CSVAGVGLADSYEQYF	TGCAGCGTTGCCGGGGTAGGACTAGCGGACTCCTACGAGCAGTACTTC
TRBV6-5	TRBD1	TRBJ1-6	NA	CASSYSGQGDNSPLHF	TGTGCCAGCAGTTACTCCGGACAGGGAGATAATTCACCCCTCCACTTT
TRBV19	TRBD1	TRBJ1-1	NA	CASGRDRGSPEAFF	TGTGCCAGCGGTCGGGACAGGGGCTCCCCTGAAGCTTTCTTT
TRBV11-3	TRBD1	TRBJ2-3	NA	CASSKRQGKGTDTQYF	TGTGCCAGCAGTAAGAGACAGGGGAAGGGCACAGATACGCAGTATTTT
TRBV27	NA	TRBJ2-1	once	CASSSPGSRNEQFF	TGTGCCAGCAGTTCCCCCGGGAGTAGGAATGAGCAGTTCTTC
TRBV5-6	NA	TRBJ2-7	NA	CASSWGRLGDYEQYF	TGTGCCAGCAGCTGGGGGAGGTTGGGTGACTACGAGCAGTACTTC
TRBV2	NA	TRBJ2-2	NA	CASSGVQTNTGELFF	TGTGCCAGCAGTGGTGTCCAAACGAACACCGGGGAGCTGTTTTTT
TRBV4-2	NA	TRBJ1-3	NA	CASSQDRSGNTIYF	TGTGCCAGCAGCCAAGACAGGTCTGGAAACACCATATATTTT
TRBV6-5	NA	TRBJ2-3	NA	CASRGPSTDTQYF	TGTGCCAGTAGAGGGCCTAGCACAGATACGCAGTATTTT
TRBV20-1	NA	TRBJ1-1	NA	CSARNTEAFF	TGCAGTGCTAGAAACACTGAAGCTTTCTTT
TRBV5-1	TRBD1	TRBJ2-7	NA	CASSPRTGTYEQYF	TGCGCCAGCAGCCCACGGACAGGAACCTACGAGCAGTACTTC
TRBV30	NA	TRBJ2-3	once	CAWSVGSGLYNTQYF	TGTGCCTGGAGTGTAGGCAGCGGCCTGTACAATACGCAGTATTTT
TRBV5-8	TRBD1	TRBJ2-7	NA	CASSGQGASDSYEQYF	TGTGCCAGCAGCGGCCAGGGGGCTTCGGACTCCTACGAGCAGTACTTC